The text below deals with one TCR beta chain. No antigen is known for it. TCRdb keeps only in-frame clones here, not all; method: immunoSEQ multiplex PCR. The sample includes 70,000 to 95,000 clones, around 85% of them seen just once. Germline CDR1 is SEHNR and CDR2 is FQNEAQ (reference sequence). The CDR3 is 15 amino acids. Between the trimmed V and J ends, which lost 3 bases and 6 bases, there was a span of 14 bases. The sample originates from a study of OX40 agonist ivuxolimab in advanced cancers. Study as a whole: Dose-escalation subjects each had hepatocellular carcinoma, melanoma, renal cell or head and neck cancer.

Study results and caveats: CD4+ and CD8+ blood T cells expanded clonally by week 6 at 0.1 to 3.0 mg/kg.

V usage is TRBV7-9 and J usage is TRBJ2-2, with D possibly called TRBD1 or TRBD2 (6 bases each). The clonotype was recovered from an adult with an advanced solid tumor such as melanoma, head and neck, liver or kidney cancer. The sequences come from CD4+ or CD8+ T cells sorted from blood, collected in a trial of the OX40 agonist ivuxolimab. CDR3 DNA sequence: TGTGCCAGCAGCTTGCTCTCGGGGGCGGCCGGGGAGCTGTTTTTT. Its translation: CASSLLSGAAGELFF. The full variable domain, rest sourced from reference TRBV7-9 and TRBJ2-2, is DTGVSQNPRHKITKRGQNVTFRCDPISEHNRLYWYRQTLGQGPEFLTYFQNEAQLEKSRLLSDRFSAERPKGSFSTLEIQRTEQGDSAMYLCASSLLSGAAGELFFGEGSRLTVL.